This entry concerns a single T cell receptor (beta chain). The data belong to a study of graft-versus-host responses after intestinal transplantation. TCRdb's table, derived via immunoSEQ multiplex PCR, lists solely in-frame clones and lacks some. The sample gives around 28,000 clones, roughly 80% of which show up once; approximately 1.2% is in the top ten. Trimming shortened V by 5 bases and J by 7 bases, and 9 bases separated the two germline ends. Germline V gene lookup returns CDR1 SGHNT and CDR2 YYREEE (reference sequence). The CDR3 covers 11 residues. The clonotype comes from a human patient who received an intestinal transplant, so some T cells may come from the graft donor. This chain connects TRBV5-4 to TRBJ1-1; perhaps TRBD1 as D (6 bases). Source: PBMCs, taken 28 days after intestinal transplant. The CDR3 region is CASSSDSEAFF. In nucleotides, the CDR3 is TGTGCCAGCAGTTCGGACAGTGAAGCTTTCTTT.